This entry features one TCR beta chain sequence. These data come from a study of blood T cell repertoires in COVID-19. Study context: The cDNA or gDNA used as material had been derived from T cells, B-cell-depleted T cells, or PBMCs.

In the authors' workflow: Estimated nucleated cell counts came from reference gene primer amplification. Generated by immunoSEQ multiplex PCR, the TCRdb table keeps only in-frame clones and is missing some. Clone size and the V and J calls come from that table; the DNA yielded D and trimming. This sample has roughly 60,000 clones; around 85% occur once, and the top ten carry roughly 13%. The CDR3 covers 14 residues. V lost 3 bases to trimming and J lost 9 bases; unmatched junction nucleotides: 11. Germline CDR1 is SQVTM and CDR2 is ANQGSEA. This chain links TRBV29-1 with TRBJ2-7; 10 nucleotides line up with TRBD1. This receptor was taken from a human donor in a cohort sampled during active COVID-19. The sample taken for sequencing was peripheral blood. The CDR3 sequence: CSVEGDRGPPGQYF. CDR3 DNA: TGCAGCGTTGAGGGGGACAGGGGACCCCCGGGGCAGTACTTC.